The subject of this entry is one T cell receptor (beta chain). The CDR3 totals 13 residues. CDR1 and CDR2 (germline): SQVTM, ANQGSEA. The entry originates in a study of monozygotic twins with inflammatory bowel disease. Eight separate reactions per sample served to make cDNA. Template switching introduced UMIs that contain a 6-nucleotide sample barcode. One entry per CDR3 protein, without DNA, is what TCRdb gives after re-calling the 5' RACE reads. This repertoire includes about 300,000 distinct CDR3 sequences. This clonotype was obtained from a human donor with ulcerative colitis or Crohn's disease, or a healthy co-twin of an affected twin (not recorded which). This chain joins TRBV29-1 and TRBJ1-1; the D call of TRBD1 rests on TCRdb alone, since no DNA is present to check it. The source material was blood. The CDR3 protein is CSVHRGPNTEAFF.